Listed below are T cell receptor beta chains from one sample, sequenced in a study of vaccination effects on CD4 cells after COVID-19. No antigens are known for them. TCRdb's copy holds only in-frame clones and misses some; the assay was immunoSEQ multiplex PCR. The sample consists of around 49,000 clones, approximately 70% of them appearing once. The sequencing here drew on CD4+ T cells from PBMCs cultured with a peptide pool, taken before COVID-19 vaccination. These receptors all stem from a human donor who had a prior SARS-CoV-2 infection. The CDR3 runs from the conserved cysteine through the conserved F or W. Each record gives: V gene, J gene, CDR3 protein.

V: TRBV12-5
J: TRBJ2-2
CDR3: CASAQGGGRAGELFF

V: TRBV11-1
J: TRBJ2-3
CDR3: CASSFDWQGTQYF

V: TRBV7-2
J: TRBJ1-1
CDR3: CASSSTVMNTEAFF

V: TRBV21-1
J: TRBJ2-4
CDR3: CASSFIAKNIQYF

V: TRBV5-8
J: TRBJ2-1
CDR3: CASSLVVSAVHEQFF

V: TRBV19
J: TRBJ2-6
CDR3: CASTQGAHGANVLTF

V: TRBV6-2/TRBV6-3
J: TRBJ2-3
CDR3: CASSLRTSGSTDTQYF

V: TRBV6-5
J: TRBJ2-3
CDR3: CASRGTEAEYF

V: TRBV9
J: TRBJ2-2
CDR3: CASSVRPEGNTGELFF

V: TRBV11-3
J: TRBJ1-2
CDR3: CASSLARYGYTF

V: TRBV18
J: TRBJ1-2
CDR3: CASSPPPGEPYGYTF

V: TRBV27
J: TRBJ1-2
CDR3: CASSSTGSHGYTF

V: TRBV5-4
J: TRBJ2-7
CDR3: CASSTGVSGYEQYF

V: TRBV7-2
J: TRBJ2-5
CDR3: CASSLAGVVETQYF

V: TRBV5-1
J: TRBJ2-2
CDR3: CATQRTSTGELFF

V: TRBV7-2
J: TRBJ2-5
CDR3: CASSLASVLGHKYF

V: TRBV5-1
J: TRBJ2-1
CDR3: CASSKLGTNYNEQFF

V: TRBV5-1
J: TRBJ1-5
CDR3: CASSLEGRNQPQHF

V: TRBV7-9
J: TRBJ2-3
CDR3: CASSVGVYTDTQYF

V: TRBV20-1
J: TRBJ2-5
CDR3: CSATDRGETQYF

V: TRBV10-3
J: TRBJ2-2
CDR3: CAISERRNGELFF

V: TRBV7-3
J: TRBJ2-1
CDR3: CASSLSGGQGREQFF

V: TRBV11-3
J: TRBJ2-1
CDR3: CASSSGSSYNEQFF

V: TRBV12-3/TRBV12-4
J: TRBJ2-7
CDR3: CASSAGYEQYF

V: TRBV2
J: TRBJ1-6
CDR3: CASSENRGSVSPLHF

V: TRBV7-3
J: TRBJ2-5
CDR3: CASSFGRRETQYF

V: TRBV6-1
J: TRBJ1-1
CDR3: CVSSEQPSGTEAFF

V: TRBV10-3
J: TRBJ2-3
CDR3: CAISERDTGTDTQYF

V: TRBV9
J: TRBJ2-1
CDR3: CASSVSPLLNEQFF

V: TRBV3-1/TRBV3-2
J: TRBJ1-2
CDR3: CASSPLPPPSSLGYTF

V: TRBV4-3
J: TRBJ2-3
CDR3: CASSQLLAGNLPDTQYF

V: TRBV12-3/TRBV12-4
J: TRBJ2-1
CDR3: CASSYYNEQFF

V: TRBV5-4
J: TRBJ2-5
CDR3: CASSLDQGRETQYF

V: TRBV2
J: TRBJ2-2
CDR3: CASIRTTNTGELFF

V: TRBV5-1
J: TRBJ1-3
CDR3: CASSLEWGNTIYF

V: TRBV4-3
J: TRBJ2-7
CDR3: CASSLYSVGGLTYEQYF

V: TRBV3-1/TRBV3-2
J: TRBJ1-6
CDR3: CASSQVYNSPLHF

V: TRBV18
J: TRBJ2-1
CDR3: CASSPPGDRGYNEQFF

V: TRBV3-1/TRBV3-2
J: TRBJ1-4
CDR3: CASSQDWQGATNEKLFF

V: TRBV11-3
J: TRBJ2-4
CDR3: CASSKRRDRGNIQYF

V: TRBV5-1
J: TRBJ1-2
CDR3: CASSGSSTSYGYTF

V: TRBV3-1/TRBV3-2
J: TRBJ2-1
CDR3: CASSLINRAGIYNEQFF

V: TRBV7-2
J: TRBJ1-2
CDR3: CASSPYGGWRGYTF

V: TRBV3-1/TRBV3-2
J: TRBJ1-1
CDR3: CASSQVGTGTEAFF

V: TRBV27
J: TRBJ1-5
CDR3: CASSTRTEQPQHF

V: TRBV3-1/TRBV3-2
J: TRBJ1-3
CDR3: CASSQNLAPSTIYF

V: TRBV29-1
J: TRBJ1-2
CDR3: CSVQGRRGDGYTF

V: TRBV7-2
J: TRBJ2-3
CDR3: CASSSRLAATDTQYF

V: TRBV18
J: TRBJ1-2
CDR3: CASSPQPTANYGYTF

V: TRBV11-2
J: TRBJ1-4
CDR3: CASSSHRGGNEKLFF

V: TRBV11-3
J: TRBJ1-3
CDR3: CASSLGPEVDTIYF